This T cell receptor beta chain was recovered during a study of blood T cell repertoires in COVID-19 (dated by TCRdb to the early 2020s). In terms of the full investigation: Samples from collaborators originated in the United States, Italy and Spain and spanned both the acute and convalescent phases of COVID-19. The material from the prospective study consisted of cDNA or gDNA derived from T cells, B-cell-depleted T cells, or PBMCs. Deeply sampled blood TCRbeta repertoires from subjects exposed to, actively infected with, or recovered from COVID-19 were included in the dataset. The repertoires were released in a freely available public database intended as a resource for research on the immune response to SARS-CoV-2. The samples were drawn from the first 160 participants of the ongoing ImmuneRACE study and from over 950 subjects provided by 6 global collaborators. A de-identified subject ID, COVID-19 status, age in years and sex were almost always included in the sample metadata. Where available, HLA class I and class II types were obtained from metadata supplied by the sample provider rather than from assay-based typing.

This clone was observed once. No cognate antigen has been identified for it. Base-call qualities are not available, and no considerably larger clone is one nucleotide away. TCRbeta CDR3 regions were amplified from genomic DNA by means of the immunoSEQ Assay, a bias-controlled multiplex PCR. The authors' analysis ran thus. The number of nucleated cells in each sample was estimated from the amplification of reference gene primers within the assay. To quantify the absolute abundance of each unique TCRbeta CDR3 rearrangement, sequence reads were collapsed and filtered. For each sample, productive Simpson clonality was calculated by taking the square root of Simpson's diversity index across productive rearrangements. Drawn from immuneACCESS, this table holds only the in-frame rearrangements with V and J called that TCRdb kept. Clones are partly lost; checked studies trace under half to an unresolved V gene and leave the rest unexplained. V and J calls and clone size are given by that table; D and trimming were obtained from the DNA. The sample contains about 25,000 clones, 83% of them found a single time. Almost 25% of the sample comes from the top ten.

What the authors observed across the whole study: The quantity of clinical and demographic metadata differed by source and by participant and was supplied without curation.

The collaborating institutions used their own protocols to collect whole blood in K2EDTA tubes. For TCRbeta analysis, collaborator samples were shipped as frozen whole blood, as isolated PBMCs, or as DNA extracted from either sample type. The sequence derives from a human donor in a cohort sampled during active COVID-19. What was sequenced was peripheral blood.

Here the CDR3 is given as CASSLTGSDTQYF. The nucleotide sequence reads TGTGCCAGCAGCCTCACTGGTTCAGATACGCAGTATTTT. Recombination linked TRBV11-3 to TRBJ2-3; the D gene assignment is ambiguous. For CDR1 and CDR2, the germline V gene lists SGHNT and YENEEA. The germline ends are 10 bases apart after V is trimmed by 5 bases and J by 4 bases. The CDR3 numbers 13 residues from cysteine through phenylalanine. Of the read, only the CDR3 DNA is kept; its 39 bases are in frame from base 1. The entire variable domain, with the stretches around the CDR3 drawn from the reference TRBV11-3 and TRBJ2-3 proteins, is EAGVVQSPRYKIIEKKQPVAFWCNPISGHNTLYWYLQNLGQGPELLIRYENEEAVDDSQLPKDRFSAERLKGVDSTLKIQPAELGDSAVYLCASSLTGSDTQYFGPGTRLTVL.